This T cell receptor (beta chain) stems from a study of PD-1 blockade in classical Hodgkin lymphoma. The assay was immunoSEQ multiplex PCR, and TCRdb's table has in-frame clones only and misses some. Of about 15,000 clones listed, approximately 86% are singletons. Notes on the study in general: Possibly reflecting disease activity or prior therapy, repertoire differences have causes that remain undefined. According to reports, newly diagnosed patients had lower baseline TCR diversity than healthy donors, and relapsed/refractory patients had lower baseline TCR diversity still.

V lost 4 bases to trimming and J lost 2 bases; unmatched junction nucleotides: 10. This CDR3 spans 16 amino acids. Germline loops: CDR1 SGHNT, CDR2 YYREEE (reference sequence). Comment on this clone: The antigen is unknown.

Indicated time point: newly diagnosed, previously untreated cHL patient sample. Newly diagnosed, untreated classical Hodgkin lymphoma PBMCs served as comparison. The clonotype was recovered from a human donor with classical Hodgkin lymphoma. The sequencing sample was made of peripheral blood mononuclear cells (PBMCs). V is TRBV5-4 and J is TRBJ2-7; 9 positions match TRBD1. The CDR3 DNA sequence: TGTGCCAGCAGCGGTGGGGCGGGACAGGGAGCCTACGAGCAGTACTTC. This sequence encodes CASSGGAGQGAYEQYF.